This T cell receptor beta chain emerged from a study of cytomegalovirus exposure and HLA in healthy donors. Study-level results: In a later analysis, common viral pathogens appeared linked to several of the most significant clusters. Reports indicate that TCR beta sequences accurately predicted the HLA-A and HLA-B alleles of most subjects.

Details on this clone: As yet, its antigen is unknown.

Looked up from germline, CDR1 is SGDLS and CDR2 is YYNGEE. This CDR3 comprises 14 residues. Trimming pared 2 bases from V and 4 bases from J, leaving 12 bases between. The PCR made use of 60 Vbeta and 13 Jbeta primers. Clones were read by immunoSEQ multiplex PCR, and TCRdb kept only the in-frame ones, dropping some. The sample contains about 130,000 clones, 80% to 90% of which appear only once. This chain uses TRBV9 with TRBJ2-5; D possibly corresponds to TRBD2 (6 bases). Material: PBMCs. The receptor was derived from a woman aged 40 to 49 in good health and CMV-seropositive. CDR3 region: CASSVSGVSETQYF. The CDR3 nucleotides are TGTGCCAGCAGCGTTTCGGGAGTATCAGAGACCCAGTACTTC.